This T cell receptor (beta chain) was obtained from a study of blood T cell repertoires in COVID-19. Study summary: Sites in the United States, Italy and Spain provided acute and convalescent COVID-19 samples.

Original processing methods: Reference gene primer amplification yielded estimated nucleated cell counts. This table comes from immunoSEQ multiplex PCR, and its TCRdb copy is limited to in-frame clones, with some not included. V, J and clone size were drawn from that table, and D and trimming were deduced from the DNA. The sample consists of about 130,000 clones, around 80% of them appearing once. Between the trimmed V and J ends, which lost 4 bases and 5 bases, there was a span of 8 bases. The CDR3 sequence is 12 residues long. Per the germline V gene, CDR1 is SQVTM and CDR2 is ANQGSEA. The chain has TRBV29-1 and TRBJ2-2, with D maybe TRBD2 (6 bases). The TCR was taken from a man aged 65 to 79 with acute or convalescent COVID-19. Sequenced material: peripheral blood. The CDR3, as DNA: TGCAGCGTTGTACGGGGGACCGGGGAGCTGTTTTTT. Translated, it gives CSVVRGTGELFF.